This TCR beta chain was identified in a study of vaccination effects on CD4 cells after COVID-19. There are 16 residues in the CDR3. The trim removed 5 bases at V and 5 bases at J, leaving 13 bases unmatched. Germline CDR1 reads SGHKS; CDR2 reads YYEKEE (reference sequence). Prior to sequencing, the ViraFEST assay stimulated PBMC with viral peptide pools, which expanded the antigen-specific CD4+ T cells. Isolation of CD4+ T cells took place after 10 days of culture. Days 3 and 7 were when half the medium was replaced with IL-2 medium. This clone appeared a few times. Its antigen is currently unknown. TCRdb keeps only in-frame clones here, not all; method: immunoSEQ multiplex PCR. The sample includes approximately 87,000 clones, approximately 81% of them seen just once.

This chain joins TRBV5-5 and TRBJ1-2, with 9 bases that match TRBD1. Sequencing used CD4+ T cells from PBMCs cultured with HCoV-229E spike peptides, obtained before COVID-19 vaccination. The receptor was derived from a human donor who received a COVID-19 vaccine. The CDR3 sequence: CASRAGPDRGGYGYTF. CDR3 in DNA: TGTGCCAGCAGGGCTGGCCCGGACAGGGGAGGTTATGGCTACACCTTC.